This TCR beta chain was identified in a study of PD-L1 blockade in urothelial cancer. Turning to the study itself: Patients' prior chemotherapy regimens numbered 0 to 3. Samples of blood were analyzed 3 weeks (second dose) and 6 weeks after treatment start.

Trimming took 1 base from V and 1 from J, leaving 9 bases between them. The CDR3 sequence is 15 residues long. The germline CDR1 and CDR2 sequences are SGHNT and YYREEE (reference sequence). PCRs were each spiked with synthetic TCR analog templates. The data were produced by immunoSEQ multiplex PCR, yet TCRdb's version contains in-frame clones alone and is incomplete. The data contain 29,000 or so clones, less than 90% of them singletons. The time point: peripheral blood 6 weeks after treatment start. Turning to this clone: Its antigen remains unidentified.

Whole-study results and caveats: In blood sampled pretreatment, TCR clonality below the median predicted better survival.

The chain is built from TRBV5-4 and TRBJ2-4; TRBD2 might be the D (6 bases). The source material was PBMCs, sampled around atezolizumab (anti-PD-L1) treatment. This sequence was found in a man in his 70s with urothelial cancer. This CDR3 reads CASSLFGRAKNIQYF. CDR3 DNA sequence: TGTGCCAGCAGCTTGTTTGGGAGGGCCAAAAACATTCAGTACTTC.